This entry features one TCR beta chain sequence. The source of the sample is a study of T cell changes during pregnancy in multiple sclerosis. Assay: immunoSEQ multiplex PCR; the TCRdb copy retains only in-frame clones and omits some. The sample consists of about 68,000 clones, 90% of them appearing once. The V gene lost 3 bases and the J gene lost 4 bases, with 13 bases spanning the gap. The CDR3 sequence is 14 residues long. The germline gives CDR1 MNHEY, CDR2 SMNVEV (reference sequence). This clonotype was sampled from a female donor with multiple sclerosis, enrolled in a pregnancy study. The specimen comprised peripheral blood, sampled in the third trimester of pregnancy. This rearrangement joins TRBV27 to TRBJ2-7, with unresolved D. The CDR3 protein is CASSFEPTVYEQYF. CDR3 nucleotides: TGTGCCAGCAGTTTTGAACCCACGGTATACGAGCAGTACTTC.